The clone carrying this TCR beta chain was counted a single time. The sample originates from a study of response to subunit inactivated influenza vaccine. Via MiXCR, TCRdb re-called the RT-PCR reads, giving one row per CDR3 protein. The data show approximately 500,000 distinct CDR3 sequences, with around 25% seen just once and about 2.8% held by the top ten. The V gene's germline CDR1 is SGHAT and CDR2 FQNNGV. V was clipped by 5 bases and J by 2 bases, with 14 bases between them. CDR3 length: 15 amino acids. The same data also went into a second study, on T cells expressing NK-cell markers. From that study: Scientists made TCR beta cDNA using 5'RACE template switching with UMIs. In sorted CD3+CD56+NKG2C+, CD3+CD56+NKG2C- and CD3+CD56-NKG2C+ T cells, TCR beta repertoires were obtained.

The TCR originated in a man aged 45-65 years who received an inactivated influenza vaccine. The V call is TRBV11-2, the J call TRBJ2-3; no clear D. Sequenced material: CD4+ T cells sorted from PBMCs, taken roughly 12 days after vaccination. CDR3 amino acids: CASSEVAGPTDTQYF. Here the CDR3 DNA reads TGTGCCAGCAGCGAAGTGGCAGGACCCACAGATACGCAGTATTTT.